This TCR beta chain was sequenced in a study of blood T cell repertoires in COVID-19. At the level of the study: Nucleic acid was either cDNA or gDNA, and it came from T cells, B-cell-depleted T cells, or PBMCs.

Sequencing was performed with immunoSEQ multiplex PCR; in TCRdb, only in-frame clones are kept and a portion is missing. The table lists 200,000 to 300,000 clones, about 82% of them singletons, with 5.5% to 7.5% in the top ten. The germline gives CDR1 MNHNS, CDR2 SASEGT. This CDR3 comprises 14 residues. The J segment lost 3 bases and the V segment lost 3 bases, leaving 1 base of the junction unmatched. Sequenced sample: peripheral blood. The sequence was obtained from a woman aged 60 to 75 with active or convalescent COVID-19. The rearrangement links TRBV6-1 to TRBJ2-1; TRBD1 agrees at 8 bases. The CDR3 loop is CASSETGDYNEQFF. Here the CDR3 DNA reads TGTGCCAGCAGTGAGACAGGGGACTACAATGAGCAGTTCTTC.